These 21 T cell receptor beta chains originate from one sample sequenced in a study of control samples from healthy donors and cancer patients. Clones were read by immunoSEQ multiplex PCR, and TCRdb kept only the in-frame ones, dropping some. Of tens of thousands of clones listed, roughly 87% are singletons. Sequenced input: blood. Receptor source: a woman aged 45 to 65 in good health.

V and J are TRBV3-1 (or the pseudogene TRBV3-2) and TRBJ2-1; the match to TRBD1 covers 7 bases. From germline, CDR1 is LGHDT and CDR2 YNNKEL (reference sequence). V was pared by 0 bases and J by 9 bases, with 5 bases of the junction left unmatched. This CDR3 is built from 14 residues. The CDR3 DNA sequence: TGTGCCAGCAGCCAAGATTACAGGGGATCTGAGCAGTTCTTC. It codes for CASSQDYRGSEQFF.

J is TRBJ2-2 and V is TRBV6-4, with D possibly matching TRBD1 (6 bases). The germline V gene encodes CDR1 MRHNA and CDR2 SNTAGT. V dropped 0 bases and J dropped 1 base, with 6 bases sitting between them. The CDR3 is 15 amino acids. CDR3 amino acids: CASSDSGQNTGELFF. The DNA for the CDR3 is TGTGCCAGCAGTGACTCGGGACAGAACACCGGGGAGCTGTTTTTT.

V is TRBV2 and J is TRBJ1-2; D gene uncertain. With 7 bases removed from V and 0 bases from J, the gap between germline ends came to 3 bases. The CDR3 totals 11 residues. CDR1 SNHLY and CDR2 FYNNEI come from the germline V gene. The DNA of the CDR3 is TGTGCCAGCACAGCTAACTATGGCTACACCTTC. Its protein is CASTANYGYTF.

This chain connects TRBV6-1 to TRBJ1-2, with D unresolved. Germline values: CDR1 MNHNS, CDR2 SASEGT. The V and J ends lost 2 bases and 8 bases respectively, with 9 bases between them. The CDR3 has 12 residues. The CDR3 reads CASSERRQGYTF. CDR3 DNA sequence: TGTGCCAGCAGTGAACGTAGGCAAGGCTACACCTTC.

The chain has TRBV27 and TRBJ2-7; 8 bases agree with TRBD2. The ends lost 8 bases at V and 2 bases at J; junction bases unmatched: 11. Germline V gene sequence: CDR1 MNHEY, CDR2 SMNVEV (reference sequence). The CDR3 loop spans 15 amino acids. The CDR3 DNA is TGTGCCAGCGGGGGGGGTAGCGGGACCCCCTACGAGCAGTACTTC. Protein: CASGGGSGTPYEQYF.

This clone was counted a few times. This chain connects TRBV11-2 to TRBJ2-1; D not certain. There are 12 residues in the CDR3. Germline lookup yields CDR1 SGHAT and CDR2 FQNNGV. V lost 2 bases to trimming and J lost 7 bases, with 6 bases between them. The CDR3 DNA reads TGTGCCAGCAGCTTAAACACAAATGAGCAGTTCTTC. Translating it yields CASSLNTNEQFF.

J is TRBJ2-5 and V is TRBV3-1 (or the pseudogene TRBV3-2); no firm D call. The CDR3 has 12 residues. Germline assignment: CDR1 LGHDT and CDR2 YNNKEL (reference sequence). V lost 5 bases and J lost 5, with 9 bases in between. CDR3 in amino acids: CASSITRETQYF. In nucleotides, the CDR3 is TGTGCCAGCAGCATTACAAGGGAGACCCAGTACTTC.

This sequence joins TRBV9 and TRBJ2-7, with D perhaps matching TRBD2 (6 bases). The CDR3 runs to 15 residues. V was clipped by 0 bases and J by 7 bases, with 17 bases between them. Germline V gives CDR1 SGDLS, CDR2 YYNGEE. The chain's CDR3 is CASSVGEAGLSEQYF. For the CDR3, the DNA is TGTGCCAGCAGCGTAGGCGAAGCGGGCCTGTCGGAGCAGTACTTC.

The chain employs TRBV3-1 (or the pseudogene TRBV3-2) and TRBJ2-7; D ambiguous. From germline, CDR1 is LGHDT and CDR2 YNNKEL (reference sequence). The CDR3 covers 13 residues. With 4 bases removed from V and 3 bases from J, the gap between germline ends came to 10 bases. The CDR3 sequence: CASSRGKHYEQYF. The CDR3 DNA sequence: TGTGCCAGCAGCCGAGGCAAGCACTACGAGCAGTACTTC.

The chain uses TRBV20-1 and TRBJ2-3; D not resolved. CDR3 size: 10 residues. Trimming pared 6 bases from V and 6 bases from J, leaving 7 bases between. Germline V gene lookup returns CDR1 DFQATT and CDR2 SNEGSKA (reference sequence). CDR3 bases: TGCAGTGCCCGAGAGGATACGCAGTATTTT. Its protein product is CSAREDTQYF.

This chain joins TRBV2 and TRBJ2-3, with 9 bases aligning to TRBD2. Per germline, CDR1 SNHLY and CDR2 FYNNEI. This CDR3 has 14 residues. J lost 4 bases, V lost 8 bases, and 7 bases had no gene match. The CDR3 nucleotides read TGTGCCAGCCGGCGGGGGGGCGTCTCAGATACGCAGTATTTT. It is translated as CASRRGGVSDTQYF.

The chain links TRBV2 to TRBJ2-1; a possible D gene is TRBD1 (7 bases). This CDR3 has 15 residues. Germline assignment: CDR1 SNHLY and CDR2 FYNNEI. Deletions cut 7 bases from V and 0 bases from J, with 13 bases between. As DNA, the CDR3 is TGTGCCAGCATTCCGGGGGACAGCTCCTACAATGAGCAGTTCTTC. This translates into CASIPGDSSYNEQFF.

The chain links TRBV18 to TRBJ2-7, with no clear D. This CDR3 contains 14 residues. Deletions cut 2 bases from V and 2 bases from J, with 10 bases between. Looked up from germline, CDR1 is KGHSH and CDR2 is LQKENI. The CDR3 sequence is CASSPEILTYEQYF. The CDR3 coding sequence is TGTGCCAGCTCACCAGAAATCCTTACCTACGAGCAGTACTTC.

The chain uses TRBV5-1 and TRBJ1-2; the D gene is possibly TRBD1 (5 bases). Germline V CDR1 and CDR2: SGHRS, YFSETQ. V was trimmed by 5 bases and J by 6 bases, leaving 17 bases between them. The CDR3 is made up of 14 amino acids. The CDR3 region is CASRVNFGGNGYTF. Here the CDR3 DNA reads TGCGCCAGCAGGGTCAACTTTGGGGGGAATGGCTACACCTTC. Variable domain in full (rest from reference TRBV5-1 and TRBJ1-2): KAGVTQTPRYLIKTRGQQVTLSCSPISGHRSVSWYQQTPGQGLQFLFEYFSETQRNKGNFPGRFSGRQFSNSRSEMNVSTLELGDSALYLCASRVNFGGNGYTFGSGTRLTVV.

The count of this clone is one. J is TRBJ1-1 and V is TRBV6-1; 9 bases are a match to TRBD1. Per the germline V gene, CDR1 is MNHNS and CDR2 is SASEGT. V dropped 5 bases and J dropped 4; count of bases not matched to a gene: 5. The CDR3 is 14 residues long. CDR3 coding DNA: TGTGCCAGCAGTCGGACAGGGGCGGTCACTGAAGCTTTCTTT. Translated, it gives CASSRTGAVTEAFF.

The chain couples TRBV19 to TRBJ2-5; D gene ambiguous. The germline V gene has CDR1 LNHDA and CDR2 SQIVND (reference sequence). The length of the CDR3 is 13 residues. The V and J ends lost 4 bases and 4 bases respectively, with 10 bases between them. The chain's CDR3 is CASSTDPRETQYF. The CDR3 bases are TGTGCCAGTAGTACTGACCCCAGAGAGACCCAGTACTTC.

Remarks on this clone: Additional DNA sequences in this sample encode the identical CDR3. CDR3 sequence (DNA): TGCGCCAGCAGCCAGCCCGACAGGGGTACTGAAGCTTTCTTT. This encodes CASSQPDRGTEAFF. The chain carries TRBV4-1 and TRBJ1-1; 8 bases map to TRBD1. In germline, CDR1 is MGHRA, CDR2 YSYEKL. This CDR3 contains 14 residues. Trimming took 3 bases from V and 5 from J; bases not matched to a gene: 5.

V usage is TRBV19 and J usage is TRBJ2-2; 9 nucleotides match TRBD2. The germline CDR1 and CDR2 sequences are LNHDA and SQIVND (reference sequence). The CDR3 loop spans 15 amino acids. After removal of 8 bases from V and 5 bases from J, the junction contained 9 bases not matched to a gene. CDR3 coding DNA: TGTGCCAGTGGTCCGGACACTAGCGGGACCGGGGAGCTGTTTTTT. Its translation: CASGPDTSGTGELFF.

The chain uses TRBV7-3 and TRBJ2-1, with D perhaps matching TRBD2 (5 bases). Looked up from germline, CDR1 is SGHTA and CDR2 is FQGTGA. Trimming cost V 5 bases and J 5 bases, with 13 bases left between them. CDR3 length: 14 residues. CDR3 sequence (DNA): TGTGCCAGCAGCCTTTCGGAGGCGCACAATGAGCAGTTCTTC. Its translation: CASSLSEAHNEQFF.

J is TRBJ1-2 and V is TRBV2; TRBD1 aligns across 8 bases. CDR3 length equals 14 residues. The germline gives CDR1 SNHLY, CDR2 FYNNEI. V dropped 6 bases and J dropped 4; count of bases not matched to a gene: 7. CDR3 sequence: CASSAGQGGYGYTF. CDR3 bases: TGTGCCAGCAGCGCTGGACAGGGTGGCTATGGCTACACCTTC. Combining the CDR3 with reference TRBV2 and TRBJ1-2 gives the whole variable domain EPEVTQTPSHQVTQMGQEVILRCVPISNHLYFYWYRQILGQKVEFLVSFYNNEISEKSEIFDDQFSVERPDGSNFTLKIRSTKLEDSAMYFCASSAGQGGYGYTFGSGTRLTVV.

This clone is a singleton in its sample. V gene TRBV7-2 combines with J gene TRBJ1-1; D unresolved. The CDR3 is made up of 16 amino acids. The V and J ends lost 2 bases and 4 bases respectively, with 17 bases between them. Germline lookup yields CDR1 SGHTA and CDR2 FQGNSA. CDR3 nucleotides: TGTGCCAGCAGCTTAATTTCATCCGTGGTGAGCACTGAAGCTTTCTTT. It encodes CASSLISSVVSTEAFF.